Below, 17 T cell receptor beta chains from the same sample are listed, as sequenced in a study of T cell changes during pregnancy in multiple sclerosis. Produced via immunoSEQ multiplex PCR; TCRdb's table is partial and in-frame only. Altogether 45,000 to 50,000 clones are present, roughly 92% being singletons, with the ten largest covering 2% to 2.5%. The source was peripheral blood, collected in the third trimester of pregnancy. All receptors come from a female donor with multiple sclerosis, enrolled in a pregnancy study.

The count of this clone is one. The V and J genes are TRBV2 and TRBJ1-2, with 10 nucleotides matching TRBD1. CDR1 is SNHLY, CDR2 FYNNEI, per germline. This CDR3 spans 15 amino acids. Unmatched junction bases numbered 6, after V lost 8 bases and J lost 0 bases. The CDR3 here is CASGQGGGSNYGYTF. DNA for the CDR3: TGTGCCAGCGGACAGGGGGGCGGTTCTAACTATGGCTACACCTTC.

This rearrangement joins TRBV27 to TRBJ2-5, with 8 bases lining up with TRBD1. This CDR3 has 15 amino acids. Per the germline V gene, CDR1 is MNHEY and CDR2 is SMNVEV (reference sequence). The junction had 7 bases not matched to a gene; V was cut back by 2 bases and J by 5 bases. In DNA form, the CDR3 reads TGTGCCAGCAGTTTAAAAACAGGGGGTGTGGAGACCCAGTACTTC. Encoded protein: CASSLKTGGVETQYF.

This chain joins TRBV28 and TRBJ2-2, with D possibly TRBD2 on 5 matching bases. This CDR3 spans 15 amino acids. Germline V CDR1 and CDR2: MDHEN, SYDVKM. Trimming removed 5 bases at V and 2 bases at J, with 12 bases between. This chain's CDR3 is CASSQLSVNTGELFF. The DNA for the CDR3 is TGTGCCAGCAGTCAACTTAGCGTCAACACCGGGGAGCTGTTTTTT.

The gene calls are TRBV6-1 and TRBJ2-2; D is possibly TRBD1 (6 bases). Germline lookup yields CDR1 MNHNS and CDR2 SASEGT. This CDR3 is built from 15 residues. Trimming took off 4 bases at V and 4 bases at J, with 13 bases between the two ends. CDR3 loop: CASSGDTFPTGELFF. The CDR3 bases are TGTGCCAGCAGTGGGGACACCTTTCCCACCGGGGAGCTGTTTTTT.

The J gene is TRBJ2-5, the V gene TRBV14, with 7 bases fitting TRBD1. The germline V gene has CDR1 SGHDN and CDR2 FVKESK. The CDR3 is 15 amino acids. V lost 4 bases to trimming and J lost 2 bases; unmatched junction nucleotides: 7. The CDR3 DNA follows: TGTGCCAGCAGCCGAAACAGGGGTGGTCAAGAGACCCAGTACTTC. Encoded protein: CASSRNRGGQETQYF.

The V and J genes are TRBV30 and TRBJ2-1, with D possibly being TRBD2 (6 bases). V was clipped by 2 bases and J by 4 bases, with 15 bases between them. The CDR3 extends over 15 amino acids. Germline CDR1 GTSNPN, CDR2 SVGIG (reference sequence). The CDR3, as DNA: TGTGCCTGGAGTCCTCCGGGACTTTCGTACAATGAGCAGTTCTTC. Its translation: CAWSPPGLSYNEQFF.

This clone was seen only once. This chain uses TRBV7-8 with TRBJ1-4, with 11 bases identical to TRBD1. Per germline, CDR1 SGHVS and CDR2 FQNEAQ. This CDR3 is built from 15 residues. V shed 5 bases, J shed 8 bases, and the junction held 7 bases outside the gene matches. This chain's CDR3 is CASSTRTGGFEKLFF. The CDR3 bases are TGTGCCAGCAGCACACGGACAGGGGGCTTCGAAAAACTGTTTTTT.

V is TRBV2 and J is TRBJ2-3, with 13 bases identical to TRBD2. The germline V gene encodes CDR1 SNHLY and CDR2 FYNNEI. The V and J ends lost 3 bases and 8 bases, in that order; junction bases with no gene match: 5. This CDR3 comprises 15 residues. The CDR3 protein is CASSDRTSGSGTQYF. In DNA form, the CDR3 reads TGTGCCAGCAGTGATAGGACTAGCGGGAGTGGTACGCAGTATTTT.

J is TRBJ1-2 and V is TRBV29-1, with a weak D call TRBD1 (6 bases). V dropped 7 bases and J dropped 6 bases, with 18 bases sitting between them. This CDR3 has 13 residues. CDR1 is SQVTM, CDR2 ANQGSEA, per germline. The CDR3 loop is CSAGPSGENGYTF. The CDR3 DNA is TGCAGCGCTGGACCTTCAGGGGAAAATGGCTACACCTTC.

The rearrangement links TRBV27 to TRBJ2-2; D perhaps matches TRBD2 (5 bases). Germline CDR1 and CDR2: MNHEY and SMNVEV (reference sequence). The CDR3 contains 14 residues. The V and J ends lost 8 bases and 0 bases respectively, with 10 bases between them. The CDR3 nucleotides are TGTGCCAGCCGGACTCTGGCGAACACCGGGGAGCTGTTTTTT. Encoded protein: CASRTLANTGELFF.

This rearrangement joins TRBV6-6 to TRBJ1-1, with 8 bases identical to TRBD1. In germline, CDR1 is MNHNY, CDR2 SVGAGI (reference sequence). CDR3 size: 15 residues. Trimming removed 7 bases from V and 0 bases from J; junction bases left unmatched: 7. DNA for the CDR3: TGTGCCAGCATCCCTAACAGGGGGGTGAACACTGAAGCTTTCTTT. Protein: CASIPNRGVNTEAFF.

V is TRBV6-1 and J is TRBJ2-1, with 11 bases fitting TRBD2. The CDR3 covers 18 residues. Germline CDR1 and CDR2: MNHNS and SASEGT. The J segment lost 8 bases and the V segment lost 1 base, leaving 13 bases of the junction unmatched. CDR3 sequence reads: CASSEGKGTSGRLDEQFF. DNA of the CDR3: TGTGCCAGCAGTGAAGGGAAGGGAACTAGCGGGAGATTAGATGAGCAGTTCTTC.

The chain employs TRBV4-3 and TRBJ2-7; 7 bases map to TRBD1. CDR3 length equals 15 residues. J gave up 0 bases and V 0 bases, and 2 bases lay outside the gene matches. Germline V gene lookup returns CDR1 LGHNA and CDR2 YSLEER. CDR3 region: CASSQDRDSSYEQYF. In DNA form, the CDR3 reads TGCGCCAGCAGCCAAGATCGGGACAGCTCCTACGAGCAGTACTTC.

For the CDR3, the DNA is TGCGCCAGCAGCCAAGGAACTGGGGCGACTAATGAAAAACTGTTTTTT. Translating gives CASSQGTGATNEKLFF. The rearrangement uses TRBV4-3 and TRBJ1-4; TRBD1 is a possible D gene (5 bases). Germline V gene data show CDR1 as LGHNA and CDR2 as YSLEER. V lost 1 base and J lost 2, with 11 bases in between. This CDR3 comprises 16 residues.

The chain has TRBV6-4 and TRBJ2-3; tentatively, D is TRBD2 (5 bases). The CDR3 extends over 13 amino acids. The V and J ends lost 5 bases and 3 bases respectively, with 9 bases between them. Germline values: CDR1 MRHNA, CDR2 SNTAGT. CDR3 amino acids: CASSRTLTDTQYF. For the CDR3, the DNA is TGTGCCAGCAGTCGGACTCTTACAGATACGCAGTATTTT.

CDR3 DNA: TGTGCCAGCACAAGAGGAGGGGAAGAGACCCAGTACTTC. It specifies CASTRGGEETQYF. This rearrangement joins TRBV28 to TRBJ2-5, with a possible D match to TRBD2 (6 bases). V lost 7 bases to trimming and J lost 3 bases, with 12 bases between them. Germline-derived CDR1 and CDR2 are MDHEN and SYDVKM. The CDR3 spans 13 residues.

The rearrangement uses TRBV7-3 and TRBJ2-2, with 7 bases aligning to TRBD2. Trimming removed 1 base from V and 5 bases from J; junction bases left unmatched: 1. Germline values: CDR1 SGHTA, CDR2 FQGTGA. The CDR3 spans 14 residues. The CDR3 loop reads CASSLMGGTGELFF. Written as DNA, the CDR3 is TGTGCCAGCAGCTTAATGGGGGGGACCGGGGAGCTGTTTTTT.